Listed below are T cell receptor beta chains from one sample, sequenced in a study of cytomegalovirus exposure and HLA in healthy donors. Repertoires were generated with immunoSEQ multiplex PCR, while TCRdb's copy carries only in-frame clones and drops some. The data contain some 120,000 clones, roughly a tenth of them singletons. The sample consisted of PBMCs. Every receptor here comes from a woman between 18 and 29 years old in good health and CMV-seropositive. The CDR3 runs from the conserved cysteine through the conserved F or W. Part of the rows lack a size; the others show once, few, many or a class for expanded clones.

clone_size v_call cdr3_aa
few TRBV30 CAWSTGGTSTDTQYF
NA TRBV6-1 CASSALRGTTDTQYF
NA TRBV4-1 CASSQSGQPANEKLFF
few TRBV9 CASSAGQAFSTEAFF
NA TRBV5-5 CASSLFEGANTEAFF
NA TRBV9 CASSVVPSGLAGSTDTQYF
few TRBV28 CASSLYPEGNTIYF
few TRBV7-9 CASSPVAGVADTQYF
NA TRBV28 CASSQLAAYEQYF
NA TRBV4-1 CASSQEATYEQYF
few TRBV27 CASSFSSGRVLNEQFF
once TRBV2 CASSEFIGAAGGPTYEQYF
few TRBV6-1 CASSAPGWTEAFF
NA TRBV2 CAGRLTENTEAFF
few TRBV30 CAREQANTGELFF
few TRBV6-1 CASSEGSGTRQYF
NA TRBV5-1 CASSLGTSGPYEQYF
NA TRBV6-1 CASSEVATVYEQYF
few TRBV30 CAWSKRDEQFF
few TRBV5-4 CASSLCEGARCGYTF
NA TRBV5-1 CASSLDGLAENTGELFF
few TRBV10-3 CAIKGDRGPLHF
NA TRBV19 CASSIAAASGRGFSYEQYF
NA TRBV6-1 CASSEIPGKGLSGYTF
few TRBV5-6 CASSLSFSEQYF
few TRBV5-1 CASSLSTTGVMELFF
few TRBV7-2 CASSYPGGDGNQPQHF
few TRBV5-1 CASSLQGLNEQFF
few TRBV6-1 CASSGLLRGPGELFF
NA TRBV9 CASSPDGLRGNGYTF
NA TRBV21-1 CASSKGNRGRGTNEKLFF
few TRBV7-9 CASSQEDRSNTEAFF
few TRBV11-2 CASSLDLGGDEQYF
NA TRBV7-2 CASSLGGGNQPQHF
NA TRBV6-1 CALRGLSYEQYF
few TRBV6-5 CASSFGGSYEQYF
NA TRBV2 CASSAGGTEQYF
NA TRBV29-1 CSVGGWERNTGELFF
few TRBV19 CASRQGQGIYGYTF
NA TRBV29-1 CSVESRNGYTF
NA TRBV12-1 CASSFTSSYNEQFF
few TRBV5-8 CASSTGDSNQPQHF
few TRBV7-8 CASSLILNTGELFF
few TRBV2 CASRVGEGVTEAFF
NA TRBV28 CASSLWGQGPGYTF
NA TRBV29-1 CSVEDLAGVGNEQFF